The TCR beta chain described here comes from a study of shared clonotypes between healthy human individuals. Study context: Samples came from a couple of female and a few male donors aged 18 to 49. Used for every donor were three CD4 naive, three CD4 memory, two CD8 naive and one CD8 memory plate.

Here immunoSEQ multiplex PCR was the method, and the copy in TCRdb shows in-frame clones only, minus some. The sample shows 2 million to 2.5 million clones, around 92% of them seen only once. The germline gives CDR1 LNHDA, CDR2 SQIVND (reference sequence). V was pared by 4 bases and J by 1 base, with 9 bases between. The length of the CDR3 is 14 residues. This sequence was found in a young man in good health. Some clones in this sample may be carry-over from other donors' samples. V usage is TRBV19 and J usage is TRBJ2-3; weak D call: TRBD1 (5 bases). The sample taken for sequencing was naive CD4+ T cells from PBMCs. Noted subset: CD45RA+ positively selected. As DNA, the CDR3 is TGTGCCAGTAGTACTCAAGGGGGCACAGATACGCAGTATTTT. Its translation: CASSTQGGTDTQYF.